What follows are 9 T cell receptor beta chains derived from one specimen sequenced in a study of technical replicates of blood from a handful of donors. Here immunoSEQ multiplex PCR was the method, and the copy in TCRdb shows in-frame clones only, minus some. The sample lists approximately 78,000 clones; 95% to 96% were seen once. Sequencing was carried out using T cells isolated from PBMCs. These receptors all stem from a human donor in good health.

This clone has only one observation. This sequence joins TRBV4-2 and TRBJ1-2, with a tentative D call TRBD1 (6 bases). This CDR3 has 13 residues. Trimming left V 1 base short and J 4 bases short, with 7 bases between. The V gene's germline CDR1 is LGHNA and CDR2 YNFKEQ. Here the CDR3 DNA reads TGTGCCAGCAGCCAAGGACAGGTCTATGGCTACACCTTC. Translating gives CASSQGQVYGYTF.

The chain recombines TRBV2 with TRBJ2-7; TRBD1 aligns across 11 bases. Germline CDR1 reads SNHLY; CDR2 reads FYNNEI. J lost 6 bases, V lost 5 bases, and 3 bases had no gene match. This CDR3 region has 13 residues. In nucleotides, the CDR3 is TGTGCCAGCAGTCCGGGACAGGGGGTCGAGCAGTACTTC. It specifies CASSPGQGVEQYF.

The chain links TRBV5-1 to TRBJ1-1, with a tentative D call TRBD1 (6 bases). V was shortened by 4 bases and J by 7 bases, with 17 bases between the two germline ends. There are 14 residues in the CDR3. The germline V gene encodes CDR1 SGHRS and CDR2 YFSETQ. CDR3 in amino acids: CASSPDSMSREAFF. As DNA, the CDR3 is TGCGCCAGCAGCCCGGACAGCATGAGCCGTGAAGCTTTCTTT. Using reference TRBV5-1 and TRBJ1-1 for the parts outside the CDR3, the full variable domain is KAGVTQTPRYLIKTRGQQVTLSCSPISGHRSVSWYQQTPGQGLQFLFEYFSETQRNKGNFPGRFSGRQFSNSRSEMNVSTLELGDSALYLCASSPDSMSREAFFGQGTRLTVV.

The rearrangement links TRBV6-5 to TRBJ2-4; a weak D match, TRBD1 (6 bases). CDR1 is MNHEY and CDR2 is SVGAGI in the germline V gene. Trimming removed 4 bases from V and 1 base from J, with 8 bases in between. The CDR3 consists of 14 residues. The CDR3 sequence: CASSLQGAKNIQYF. CDR3 DNA: TGTGCCAGCAGTTTACAGGGTGCCAAAAACATTCAGTACTTC.

The V call is TRBV6-5, the J call TRBJ1-4; no firm D call. Germline V gene data show CDR1 as MNHEY and CDR2 as SVGAGI. The V end was cut by 10 bases, the J end by 7 bases, with 10 bases between. The CDR3 consists of 11 residues. The CDR3 is CATRLSEKLFF. In DNA, the CDR3 is TGTGCCACTAGACTGAGTGAAAAACTGTTTTTT.

This sequence joins TRBV4-1 and TRBJ2-5; D not resolved. V was shortened by 0 bases and J by 2 bases, with 16 bases between the two germline ends. CDR1 is MGHRA and CDR2 is YSYEKL in the germline V gene. This CDR3 is 17 amino acids long. The CDR3 DNA is TGCGCCAGCAGCCAAGATCCCCCCCAGGCCCGGCAAGAGACCCAGTACTTC. Translation gives CASSQDPPQARQETQYF.

The V gene is TRBV7-6, the J gene TRBJ1-3; TRBD1 aligns across 10 bases. Losses at the gene ends were 9 bases for V and 0 bases for J; bases not matched to a gene: 11. The CDR3 contains 17 residues. In germline, CDR1 is SGHVS, CDR2 FNYEAQ. The CDR3 DNA is TGTGCCAGTAAAGGACAGGGGGAGCATATCTCTGGAAACACCATATATTTT. Translated, it gives CASKGQGEHISGNTIYF.

This chain connects TRBV19 to TRBJ1-2, with a weak D call TRBD1 (6 bases). Germline assignment: CDR1 LNHDA and CDR2 SQIVND (reference sequence). The CDR3 consists of 13 residues. The V end was cut by 9 bases, the J end by 4 bases, with 15 bases between. In DNA, the CDR3 is TGTGCCAGCCACCCCAGGGGCCCCTATGGCTACACCTTC. It translates to CASHPRGPYGYTF.

V usage is TRBV7-9 and J usage is TRBJ1-2; 7 bases map to TRBD1. CDR1 and CDR2 from the germline V gene are SEHNR and FQNEAQ (reference sequence). Trimming took 3 bases from V and 6 from J; bases not matched to a gene: 4. The CDR3 runs to 13 residues. The CDR3 is CASSLEGGHGYTF. The CDR3, as DNA: TGTGCCAGCAGCTTGGAAGGGGGCCATGGCTACACCTTC. Variable domain in full (rest from reference TRBV7-9 and TRBJ1-2): DTGVSQNPRHKITKRGQNVTFRCDPISEHNRLYWYRQTLGQGPEFLTYFQNEAQLEKSRLLSDRFSAERPKGSFSTLEIQRTEQGDSAMYLCASSLEGGHGYTFGSGTRLTVV.